This TCR beta chain was identified in a study of blood T cell repertoires in COVID-19. Across the study: PBMCs, B-cell-depleted T cells, or T cells provided the cDNA or gDNA that made up the material.

In the study's own analysis: Estimation of nucleated cell counts relied on the amplification of reference gene primers. Clones were read by immunoSEQ multiplex PCR, and TCRdb kept only the in-frame ones, dropping some. D and trimming were read from the DNA, whereas the V and J calls and clone size are those reported in that table. The profile shows some 250,000 clones, approximately 91% of them singletons. Participant ages covered 18 to 89 years across about two dozen US areas. Assignment of participants to cohorts was predicated upon participant-reported clinical history. V lost 6 bases, J lost 0 bases, and 5 bases stayed unmatched. From germline, CDR1 is LNHDA and CDR2 SQIVND (reference sequence). This CDR3 has 16 residues.

The genes are TRBV19 and TRBJ2-6, with 7 nucleotides matching TRBD2. Sequencing input: PBMCs or T cells enriched from blood (not recorded which). The receptor comes from a woman between 35 and 50 years old with acute COVID-19. CDR3 nucleotides: TGTGCCAGTAGCTTACCGGGGGGCTCTGGGGCCAACGTCCTGACTTTC. Amino acid sequence: CASSLPGGSGANVLTF.